The rows below give T cell receptor beta chains drawn from one sample of a study of T cell responses to AZD1222 COVID-19 vaccine. The table came from immunoSEQ multiplex PCR; TCRdb's copy has only in-frame clones and leaves some out. The table includes 120,000 or so clones, under 90% detected once. The sample consisted of peripheral blood, taken on day 0 of AZD1222 vaccination. The receptors here all came from an adult in good health. CDR3s include the opening cysteine and the closing phenylalanine or tryptophan. The order of the fields is J gene, V gene, clone size, D gene, CDR3 protein, CDR3 DNA. A D gene is named only where the DNA matches it firmly. Where a row states a size, it is once, few, many or the class of an expanded clone; other rows omit it.

TRBJ2-1,TRBV20-1,NA,TRBD2,CSASGTSGNEQFF,TGCAGTGCTAGTGGTACTAGCGGAAATGAGCAGTTCTTC
TRBJ2-7,TRBV25-1,NA,TRBD2,CASSLVGGGYEQYF,TGTGCCAGCAGCCTAGTCGGGGGGGGATACGAGCAGTACTTC
TRBJ2-1,TRBV18,NA,NA,CASSRPVVFGRDEQFF,TGTGCCAGCTCACGCCCGGTCGTCTTCGGTAGAGATGAGCAGTTCTTC
TRBJ2-3,TRBV6-5,NA,TRBD2,CASRRAGGQDTQYF,TGTGCCAGCCGCCGGGCGGGGGGGCAGGATACGCAGTATTTT
TRBJ2-2,TRBV12-3/TRBV12-4,NA,NA,CASAPRVGELFF,TGTGCCAGCGCGCCGCGGGTCGGGGAGCTGTTTTTT
TRBJ2-7,TRBV11-2,NA,NA,CASSDAKNSGTVSYEQYF,TGTGCCAGCAGCGACGCAAAGAACTCCGGGACTGTCTCCTACGAGCAGTACTTC
TRBJ1-3,TRBV6-5,NA,NA,CASSYGAAGTGNTIYF,TGTGCCAGCAGTTACGGAGCCGCAGGGACTGGAAACACCATATATTTT
TRBJ2-2,TRBV3-1/TRBV3-2,NA,NA,CASSQYRSNTGELFF,TGTGCCAGCAGCCAATACCGTTCGAACACCGGGGAGCTGTTTTTT
TRBJ1-4,TRBV27,once,NA,CASAPYRAEKLFF,TGTGCCAGCGCCCCATACAGGGCAGAAAAACTGTTTTTT
TRBJ2-5,TRBV7-3,NA,TRBD2,CASSLGMGITSEETQYF,TGTGCCAGCAGCTTAGGAATGGGGATAACTAGCGAAGAGACCCAGTACTTC
TRBJ2-7,TRBV29-1,NA,NA,CSVEGQGGHEQYF,TGCAGCGTTGAAGGGCAGGGCGGACACGAGCAGTACTTC
TRBJ2-5,TRBV5-6,NA,NA,CASRLDKETQYF,TGTGCCAGCAGGCTGGATAAAGAGACCCAGTACTTC
TRBJ1-1,TRBV3-1/TRBV3-2,NA,NA,CASSHRGVNTEAFF,TGTGCCAGCAGCCATCGGGGCGTGAACACTGAAGCTTTCTTT
TRBJ2-7,TRBV11-2,once,TRBD2,CASSLGLAGVYEQYF,TGTGCCAGCAGCCTGGGACTAGCGGGGGTCTACGAGCAGTACTTC
TRBJ1-6,TRBV6-9,NA,NA,CASTKPAGVGNSPLHF,TGTGCCAGCACCAAACCCGCAGGGGTCGGAAATTCACCCCTCCACTTT
TRBJ2-7,TRBV27,few,NA,CASSLSALGTYEQYF,TGTGCCAGCAGTTTATCAGCCCTTGGGACCTACGAGCAGTACTTC
TRBJ1-4,TRBV25-1,NA,NA,CASSPPPGHINEKLFF,TGTGCCAGCAGCCCCCCACCTGGACACATTAATGAAAAACTGTTTTTT
TRBJ2-1,TRBV5-1,NA,NA,CASSLQGGPYNEQFF,TGCGCCAGCAGCTTGCAGGGGGGACCCTACAATGAGCAGTTCTTC
TRBJ1-5,TRBV7-9,NA,NA,CASSQSQGSNQPQHF,TGTGCCAGCAGCCAATCACAGGGAAGCAATCAGCCCCAGCATTTT
TRBJ1-5,TRBV6-2/TRBV6-3,NA,NA,CASSYSMQGRGIWSNQPQHF,TGTGCCAGCAGTTACTCGATGCAGGGGAGGGGTATTTGGAGCAATCAGCCCCAGCATTTT
TRBJ2-3,TRBV5-6,NA,NA,CASSLRGGAGDTQYF,TGTGCCAGCAGCTTGCGAGGCGGGGCGGGAGATACGCAGTATTTT
TRBJ2-6,TRBV5-1,NA,TRBD1,CASSPTGIGANVLTF,TGCGCCAGCTCCCCGACAGGGATCGGGGCCAACGTCCTGACTTTC
TRBJ1-6,TRBV2,NA,NA,CASRGTGFEGSPLHF,TGTGCCAGCAGGGGCACAGGGTTTGAAGGGTCACCCCTCCACTTT
TRBJ2-7,TRBV4-2,NA,NA,CASSRDGGYEQYF,TGTGCCAGCAGCCGGGACGGAGGCTACGAGCAGTACTTC
TRBJ1-4,TRBV18,NA,TRBD1,CASSPGQGNEKLFF,TGTGCCAGCTCACCGGGACAGGGTAATGAAAAACTGTTTTTT
TRBJ1-2,TRBV6-4,few,NA,CATRYQSGYTF,TGTGCCACCAGATACCAGAGCGGCTACACCTTC
TRBJ1-1,TRBV28,NA,NA,CASRGQGPMNTEAFF,TGTGCCAGCAGGGGGCAGGGTCCTATGAACACTGAAGCTTTCTTT
TRBJ2-7,TRBV5-4,NA,NA,CASSAAYEQYF,TGTGCCAGCAGCGCCGCCTACGAGCAGTACTTC
TRBJ1-6,TRBV6-5,once,NA,CASSFNNSPLHF,TGTGCCAGCAGTTTTAATAATTCACCCCTCCACTTT
TRBJ2-3,TRBV2,NA,NA,CASSGAIDTQYF,TGTGCCAGCAGTGGGGCAATAGATACGCAGTATTTT
TRBJ1-6,TRBV15,NA,NA,CATSRGTGLENSPLHF,TGTGCCACCAGCAGAGGGACGGGACTGGAAAATTCACCCCTCCACTTT
TRBJ1-1,TRBV7-2,few,NA,CASSPWTLPEAFF,TGTGCCAGCAGCCCATGGACACTCCCTGAAGCTTTCTTT
TRBJ2-2,TRBV7-9,NA,TRBD2,CASSPRTSGRRGGELFF,TGTGCCAGCAGCCCCCGGACTAGCGGGAGAAGAGGCGGGGAGCTGTTTTTT
TRBJ2-1,TRBV21-1,NA,NA,CASSKALYHFLHEQFF,TGTGCCAGCAGCAAAGCGCTTTACCATTTTCTCCATGAGCAGTTCTTC
TRBJ2-3,TRBV9,once,NA,CDSSVGVADITDTQYF,TGTGACAGCAGCGTAGGGGTAGCGGACATCACAGATACGCAGTATTTT
TRBJ1-5,TRBV10-3,NA,TRBD1,CAISPGQGLFQPQHF,TGTGCCATCAGTCCGGGACAGGGGCTTTTTCAGCCCCAGCATTTT